This T cell receptor beta chain was captured in a study of T cells after yellow fever vaccination. This clonotype was seen ten or more times. What it binds is not known. Broader study findings: Few clonotypes appeared in both CD4 and CD8 compartments.

Trimming stripped 5 bases from V and 2 bases from J, with 16 bases between. Germline lookup yields CDR1 KGHSH and CDR2 LQKENI. The CDR3 covers 15 residues. TCRdb processed the 5' RACE reads anew with MiXCR; each CDR3 protein has one entry. The sample yields a few hundred thousand distinct CDR3 sequences, 6.2% seen once. The sample consisted of PBMCs, taken 5 days after the yellow fever booster vaccination. The receptor was isolated from a man aged 25 to 40 who received the YFV17D yellow fever vaccine. The chain is built from TRBV18 and TRBJ2-7; D call uncertain. The CDR3 nucleotides are TGTGCCAGCTCAGCCCCCGGGCCGGAAGCCTACGAGCAGTACTTC. Translating it yields CASSAPGPEAYEQYF.